This entry lists 24 T cell receptor beta chains sequenced from one sample in a study of T cell responses to AZD1222 COVID-19 vaccine. Clones were read by immunoSEQ multiplex PCR, and TCRdb kept only the in-frame ones, dropping some. The table shows over 110,000 clones, with 80% to 90% occurring only once. The specimen comprised peripheral blood, sampled on day 0 of AZD1222 vaccination. All receptors derive from an adult in good health.

The chain recombines TRBV10-3 with TRBJ2-7, with 13 bases that match TRBD2. The germline gives CDR1 ENHRY, CDR2 SYGVKD. CDR3 size: 16 residues. After removal of 10 bases from V and 4 bases from J, the junction contained 13 bases not matched to a gene. The CDR3 is CATGLAGVDLGYEQYF. The CDR3 region has the DNA TGTGCCACCGGACTAGCGGGAGTTGATTTAGGGTACGAGCAGTACTTC.

J is TRBJ2-7 and V is TRBV11-3; D is possibly TRBD2 (5 bases). The CDR3 extends over 12 amino acids. Between the trimmed V and J ends, which lost 5 bases and 4 bases, there was a span of 9 bases. CDR1 is SGHNT, CDR2 YENEEA, per germline. CDR3 coding DNA: TGTGCCAGCAGCCTTTCGGGGTACGAGCAGTACTTC. Protein: CASSLSGYEQYF.

The genes are TRBV30 and TRBJ1-3, with 12 nucleotides matching TRBD1. CDR3 length equals 15 residues. CDR1 and CDR2 (germline): GTSNPN, SVGIG (reference sequence). The junction had 9 bases not matched to a gene; V was cut back by 3 bases and J by 9 bases. CDR3 in DNA: TGTGCCTGGAGGCCACCGGGACAGGGGGCGACCACCATATATTTT. Translating gives CAWRPPGQGATTIYF.

This chain uses TRBV5-1 with TRBJ2-1, with 8 positions matching TRBD2. The CDR3 is 15 amino acids. Germline CDR1 SGHRS, CDR2 YFSETQ. J lost 8 bases, V lost 1 base, and 8 bases had no gene match. This chain's CDR3 is CASSLLGTSLHEQFF. The CDR3 region has the DNA TGCGCCAGCAGCTTGCTGGGGACTAGTCTTCATGAGCAGTTCTTC.

The J gene is TRBJ1-5, the V gene TRBV6-5; 7 bases are shared with TRBD1. The V gene's germline CDR1 is MNHEY and CDR2 SVGAGI. Losses at the gene ends were 6 bases for V and 4 bases for J; bases not matched to a gene: 9. CDR3 length: 15 amino acids. The CDR3 bases are TGTGCCAGCAGGAACAGGGGTGGTGGTAATCAGCCCCAGCATTTT. Residues: CASRNRGGGNQPQHF.

The rearrangement joins TRBV5-1 to TRBJ2-3; D call uncertain. CDR1 is SGHRS and CDR2 is YFSETQ in the germline V gene. Trimming removed 4 bases at V and 0 bases at J, with 6 bases between. This CDR3 spans 13 amino acids. Written as DNA, the CDR3 is TGCGCCAGCAGCCTGCCTAGCACAGATACGCAGTATTTT. Residues: CASSLPSTDTQYF.

The rearrangement joins TRBV19 to TRBJ2-7; the match to TRBD1 covers 8 bases. J was trimmed by 6 bases and V by 4 bases; bases with no gene match: 8. The CDR3 covers 14 residues. The germline V gene encodes CDR1 LNHDA and CDR2 SQIVND (reference sequence). The DNA for the CDR3 is TGTGCCAGTAGTAACGGACAGGGTGTGGGCGAGCAGTACTTC. Its translation is CASSNGQGVGEQYF.

This clone has only a few counts. The chain carries TRBV19 and TRBJ2-2; 9 positions match TRBD2. From germline, CDR1 is LNHDA and CDR2 SQIVND (reference sequence). V lost 5 bases to trimming and J lost 2 bases; unmatched junction nucleotides: 12. The CDR3 has 18 residues. CDR3 sequence (DNA): TGTGCCAGTAGTCGGAAGGGGGCGGGAGGGCCCAACACCGGGGAGCTGTTTTTT. It is translated as CASSRKGAGGPNTGELFF.

V is TRBV7-2 and J is TRBJ2-4; D gene uncertain. The CDR3 spans 11 residues. The germline V and J ends were trimmed by 2 bases and 12 bases, with 8 bases remaining between them. In germline, CDR1 is SGHTA, CDR2 FQGNSA. CDR3: CASSLRGDQYF. The CDR3 DNA is TGTGCCAGCAGCTTAAGAGGAGATCAGTACTTC.

This chain joins TRBV7-2 and TRBJ1-3; D not resolved. This CDR3 contains 18 residues. Germline V CDR1 and CDR2: SGHTA, FQGNSA. Trimming shortened V by 1 base and J by 0 bases, and 16 bases separated the two germline ends. Here the CDR3 reads CASSLVHLGLGSGNTIYF. DNA for the CDR3: TGTGCCAGCAGCTTAGTTCATCTGGGTTTAGGCTCTGGAAACACCATATATTTT.

The V gene is TRBV19, the J gene TRBJ1-2; D unclear. Trimming pared 4 bases from V and 4 bases from J, leaving 7 bases between. The CDR3 has 12 residues. Germline loops: CDR1 LNHDA, CDR2 SQIVND (reference sequence). The DNA of the CDR3 is TGTGCCAGTAGTAGAACAAGCTATGGCTACACCTTC. Translation: CASSRTSYGYTF.

The chain combines TRBV7-2 with TRBJ2-7; 9 bases line up with TRBD2. The CDR3 loop spans 17 amino acids. The V segment lost 2 bases and the J segment 4 bases; nucleotides outside the gene matches: 12. Germline loops: CDR1 SGHTA, CDR2 FQGNSA. The chain's CDR3 is CASSLRPAGGPKYEQYF. Here the CDR3 DNA reads TGTGCCAGCAGCTTACGGCCAGCGGGAGGACCAAAATACGAGCAGTACTTC. Full variable domain (remainder filled in from reference TRBV7-2 and TRBJ2-7): GAGVSQSPSNKVTEKGKDVELRCDPISGHTALYWYRQSLGQGLEFLIYFQGNSAPDKSGLPSDRFSAERTGGSVSTLTIQRTQQEDSAVYLCASSLRPAGGPKYEQYFGPGTRLTVT.

The chain carries TRBV9 and TRBJ2-1; 9 bases match TRBD2. V shed 0 bases, J shed 8 bases, and the junction held 6 bases outside the gene matches. The CDR3 consists of 15 residues. Germline V lookup: CDR1 SGDLS, CDR2 YYNGEE. CDR3 sequence (DNA): TGTGCCAGCAGCGTAGTAGCGGGAGAGGTCTATGAGCAGTTCTTC. This codes for CASSVVAGEVYEQFF.

V is TRBV4-1 and J is TRBJ1-3; weak D call: TRBD1 (6 bases). The germline V gene encodes CDR1 MGHRA and CDR2 YSYEKL. The V gene lost 3 bases and the J gene lost 3 bases, with 12 bases spanning the gap. CDR3 size: 15 residues. The CDR3 DNA follows: TGCGCCAGCAGCCAGAGAGGGGGATTTGGAAACACCATATATTTT. As protein: CASSQRGGFGNTIYF.

The V call is TRBV29-1, the J call TRBJ2-7; D unresolved. From germline, CDR1 is SQVTM and CDR2 ANQGSEA. The CDR3 covers 12 residues. The V gene lost 5 bases and the J gene lost 1 base, with 9 bases spanning the gap. The CDR3 nucleotides are TGCAGCGTTCTGACCTGGTCCTACGAGCAGTACTTC. Its translation: CSVLTWSYEQYF.

The chain has TRBV11-1 and TRBJ1-1; 10 bases map to TRBD1. In germline, CDR1 is SGHAT, CDR2 FQDESV (reference sequence). V shed 4 bases, J shed 4 bases, and the junction held 3 bases outside the gene matches. The CDR3 spans 14 residues. This CDR3 reads CASSSWTGGTEAFF. The CDR3, as DNA: TGTGCCAGCAGCTCGTGGACAGGGGGCACTGAAGCTTTCTTT.

This clone was seen a few times. The V gene is TRBV2, the J gene TRBJ2-3; TRBD2 matches at 9 bases. Losses at the gene ends were 4 bases for V and 7 bases for J; bases not matched to a gene: 9. Germline V gives CDR1 SNHLY, CDR2 FYNNEI. There are 15 residues in the CDR3. The CDR3: CASSVTSGVGNTQYF. As DNA, the CDR3 is TGTGCCAGCAGTGTGACTAGCGGTGTAGGAAATACGCAGTATTTT.

The genes are TRBV24-1 and TRBJ1-4; 9 nucleotides match TRBD1. Germline V CDR1 and CDR2: KGHDR, SFDVKD. CDR3 size: 17 residues. V shed 0 bases, J shed 10 bases, and the junction held 11 bases outside the gene matches. CDR3 amino acids: CATSDLPGQGKFGKLFF. For the CDR3, the DNA is TGTGCCACCAGTGATTTGCCCGGACAGGGGAAATTTGGAAAACTGTTTTTT.

This rearrangement joins TRBV3-1 (or the pseudogene TRBV3-2) to TRBJ2-7, with unresolved D. V was pared by 0 bases and J by 5 bases, with 2 bases between. The CDR3 length is 11 residues. Germline CDR1 and CDR2: LGHDT and YNNKEL (reference sequence). The CDR3 coding sequence is TGTGCCAGCAGCCAAGAGCACGAGCAGTACTTC. Protein product: CASSQEHEQYF.

The chain combines TRBV28 with TRBJ1-2, with TRBD1 as a possible D gene (6 bases). The germline V gene has CDR1 MDHEN and CDR2 SYDVKM. This CDR3 comprises 15 residues. V shed 3 bases and J shed 5 bases, with 16 bases lying between them. CDR3 region: CASSLQDRLWYGYTF. In DNA form, the CDR3 reads TGTGCCAGCAGTTTGCAAGACAGGTTATGGTATGGCTACACCTTC.

The genes are TRBV7-8 and TRBJ1-4; 7 nucleotides match TRBD1. CDR3 length equals 15 residues. From germline, CDR1 is SGHVS and CDR2 FQNEAQ. The V gene end was trimmed by 2 bases and the J gene end by 6 bases; junction bases not matched to a gene: 6. The chain's CDR3 is CASSLRQGIDEKLFF. Written as DNA, the CDR3 is TGTGCCAGCAGCTTAAGACAGGGAATTGATGAAAAACTGTTTTTT.

The gene calls are TRBV20-1 and TRBJ2-1; D may be TRBD2 (5 bases). V was trimmed by 3 bases and J by 7 bases, leaving 16 bases between them. Germline assignment: CDR1 DFQATT and CDR2 SNEGSKA (reference sequence). The CDR3 totals 14 residues. CDR3 amino acids: CSASSGLRGNEQFF. The CDR3 bases are TGCAGTGCTAGTTCAGGTCTCCGCGGGAATGAGCAGTTCTTC.

This clone was found once. The chain has TRBV30 and TRBJ1-5; unclear D gene. Germline CDR1 reads GTSNPN; CDR2 reads SVGIG (reference sequence). V dropped 2 bases and J dropped 0 bases, with 5 bases sitting between them. This CDR3 comprises 13 residues. The CDR3 DNA follows: TGTGCCTGGAGTCAGGCTAGCAATCAGCCCCAGCATTTT. Translating it yields CAWSQASNQPQHF. The whole variable domain, filled in from reference TRBV30 and TRBJ1-5, reads SQTIHQWPATLVQPVGSPLSLECTVEGTSNPNLYWYRQAAGRGLQLLFYSVGIGQISSEVPQNLSASRPQDRQFILSSKKLLLSDSGFYLCAWSQASNQPQHFGDGTRLSIL.

The rearrangement links TRBV6-5 to TRBJ1-6; 7 bases align to TRBD1. Germline CDR1 MNHEY, CDR2 SVGAGI. V was pared by 7 bases and J by 9 bases, with 9 bases of the junction left unmatched. The CDR3 has 14 amino acids. CDR3 residues: CASTTGTEISPLHF. The CDR3 DNA sequence: TGTGCCAGCACCACCGGGACAGAAATTTCACCCCTCCACTTT.